Here is one T cell receptor beta chain with its context. Its antigen is currently unknown. The sample originates from a study of T cells in Graves' hyperthyroidism and ophthalmopathy. TCR beta CDR3 sequences were amplified from RNA transcripts. With the HTBI primer set, the TCR CDR3 went through a first round of RT-PCR. TCRdb analysed the multiplex PCR reads with MiXCR anew, one entry per CDR3 protein. The repertoire includes 540,000 or so distinct CDR3 sequences, about half of them detected once, and 15% to 20% sits in the top ten. Study-level results: The model predicted ophthalmopathy a median approximately six months before onset. Blood held most thyroid clonotypes expanded above 0.001 frequency. The authors' 13 V-J model separated ophthalmopathy from stable hyperthyroidism.

The CDR3 has 14 residues. With 9 bases removed from V and 1 base from J, the gap between germline ends came to 15 bases. The germline CDR1 and CDR2 sequences are KGHDR and SFDVKD. The material sequenced was peripheral blood or thyroid tissue (not recorded which). The TCR comes from an adult woman with Graves' disease, either hyperthyroidism or ophthalmopathy (not recorded which). The chain links TRBV24-1 to TRBJ2-7, with a tentative D call TRBD2 (6 bases). CDR3 amino acids: CATRRGFQSYEQYF. DNA of the CDR3: TGTGCCACCCGACGGGGGTTTCAGTCCTACGAGCAGTACTTC.